The subject of this entry is one TCR beta chain. What it binds is not known. These data come from a study of cytomegalovirus exposure and HLA in healthy donors. Overall study results and limits: The listing of fewer than 200 TCR beta chains classed them as cytomegalovirus-associated. A later analysis reported that several of the most significant clusters appeared to be linked to common viral pathogens, among them Epstein-Barr virus.

Amplification used 60 Vbeta primers and 13 Jbeta primers. The repertoire was sequenced with immunoSEQ multiplex PCR; TCRdb's copy has only in-frame clones and lacks some. The sample has around 130,000 clones, 77% seen once; the top ten hold approximately 0.9%. The V gene end was trimmed by 5 bases and the J gene end by 6 bases; junction bases not matched to a gene: 16. CDR1 and CDR2 from the germline V gene are SEHNR and FQNEAQ (reference sequence). The CDR3 covers 18 residues. This sequence was found in a woman aged 60-70 years in good health and CMV-seronegative. Sequencing used PBMCs. This sequence joins TRBV7-9 and TRBJ2-5, with 12 positions matching TRBD2. CDR3 nucleotide sequence: TGTGCCAGCAGCCTGACTAGCGGGAGCCTCTTTATGGCGCAGACCCAGTACTTC. Translating gives CASSLTSGSLFMAQTQYF. Full variable domain (remainder filled in from reference TRBV7-9 and TRBJ2-5): DTGVSQNPRHKITKRGQNVTFRCDPISEHNRLYWYRQTLGQGPEFLTYFQNEAQLEKSRLLSDRFSAERPKGSFSTLEIQRTEQGDSAMYLCASSLTSGSLFMAQTQYFGPGTRLLVL.